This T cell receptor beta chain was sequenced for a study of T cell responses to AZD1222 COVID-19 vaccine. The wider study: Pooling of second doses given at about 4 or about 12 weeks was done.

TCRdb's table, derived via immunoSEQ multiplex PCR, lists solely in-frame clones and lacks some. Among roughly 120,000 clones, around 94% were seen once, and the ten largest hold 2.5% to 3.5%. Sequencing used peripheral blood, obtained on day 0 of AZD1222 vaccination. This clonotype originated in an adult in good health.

CDR3 amino acids: CASSELAENSYEQYF. CDR3 nucleotides: TGTGCCAGCAGTGAACTAGCGGAAAACTCCTACGAGCAGTACTTC. V is TRBV6-1 and J is TRBJ2-7, with TRBD2 identical over 7 bases. The CDR3 runs 15 residues. Germline CDR1 MNHNS, CDR2 SASEGT. V dropped 2 bases and J dropped 0; count of bases not matched to a gene: 4.